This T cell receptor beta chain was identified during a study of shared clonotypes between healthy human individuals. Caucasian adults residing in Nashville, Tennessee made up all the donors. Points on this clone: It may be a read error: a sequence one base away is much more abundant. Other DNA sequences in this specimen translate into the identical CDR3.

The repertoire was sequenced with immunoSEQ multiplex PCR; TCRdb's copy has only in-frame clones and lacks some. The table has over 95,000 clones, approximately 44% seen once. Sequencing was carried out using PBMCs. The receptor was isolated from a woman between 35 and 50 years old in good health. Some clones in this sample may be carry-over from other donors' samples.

The CDR3 region has the DNA TGCGCCAGCAGCTCAAGCCCCCTGACAGGGAGTGGGGCCCAGTACTTC. Its translation: CASSSSPLTGSGAQYF. The chain uses TRBV4-1 and TRBJ2-5, with 7 bases that match TRBD1. Per the germline V gene, CDR1 is MGHRA and CDR2 is YSYEKL. The CDR3 is made up of 16 amino acids. The V gene end was trimmed by 5 bases and the J gene end by 9 bases; junction bases not matched to a gene: 18.